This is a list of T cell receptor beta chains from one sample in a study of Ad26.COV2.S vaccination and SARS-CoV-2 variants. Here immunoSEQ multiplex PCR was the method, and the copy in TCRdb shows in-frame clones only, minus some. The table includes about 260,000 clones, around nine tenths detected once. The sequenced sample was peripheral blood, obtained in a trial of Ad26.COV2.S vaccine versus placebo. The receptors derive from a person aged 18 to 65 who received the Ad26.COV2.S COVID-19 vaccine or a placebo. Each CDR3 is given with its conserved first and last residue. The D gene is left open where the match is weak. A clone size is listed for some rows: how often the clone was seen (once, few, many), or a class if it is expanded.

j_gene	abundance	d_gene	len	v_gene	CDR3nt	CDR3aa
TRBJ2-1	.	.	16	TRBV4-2	TGTGCCAGCAGCCAAGGGCGGGGGCGCTCCTACAATGAGCAGTTCTTC	CASSQGRGRSYNEQFF
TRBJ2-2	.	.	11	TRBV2	TGTGCCAGCAGGTACACCGGGGAGCTGTTTTTT	CASRYTGELFF
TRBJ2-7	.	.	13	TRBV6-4	TGTGCCAGCAGATATCAGCTTACCTACGAGCAGTACTTC	CASRYQLTYEQYF
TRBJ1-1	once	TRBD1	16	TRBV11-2	TGTGCCAGCAGCTCCCGGACAGGGGGTTTGAACACTGAAGCTTTCTTT	CASSSRTGGLNTEAFF
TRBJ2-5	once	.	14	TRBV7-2	TGTGCCAGCAGCTTAATCGCCGGGGAAGAGACCCAGTACTTC	CASSLIAGEETQYF
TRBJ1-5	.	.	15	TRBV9	TGTGCCAGCAGCGAGGGACAAAATAGCAATCAGCCCCAGCATTTT	CASSEGQNSNQPQHF
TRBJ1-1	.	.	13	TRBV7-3	TGTGCCAGCAGCTTAACCCCGAACACTGAAGCTTTCTTT	CASSLTPNTEAFF
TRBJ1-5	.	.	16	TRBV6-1	TGTGCCAGCAGTGAAGCTGAACAGAAGTTTCCTCAGCCCCAGCATTTT	CASSEAEQKFPQPQHF
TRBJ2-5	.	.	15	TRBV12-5	TGTGCTAGTGGGTCATCGGACGTTGGCAAAGAGACCCAGTACTTC	CASGSSDVGKETQYF
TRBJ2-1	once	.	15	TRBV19	TGTGCCAGTAGTGCGCGGTCCAGCGGTGGGAATGAGCAGTTCTTC	CASSARSSGGNEQFF
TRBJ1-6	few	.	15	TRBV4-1	TGCGCCAGCAGCCAAGTTCGTCAGGCGGGTTCACCCCTCCACTTT	CASSQVRQAGSPLHF
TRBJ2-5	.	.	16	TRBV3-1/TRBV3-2	TGTGCCAGCAGCCAAGATCTAGGGACTTGGAGGGAGACCCAGTACTTC	CASSQDLGTWRETQYF
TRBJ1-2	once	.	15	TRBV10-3	TGTGCCATCAGTGAGTCGGGGTTCTCCCACTATGGCTACACCTTC	CAISESGFSHYGYTF
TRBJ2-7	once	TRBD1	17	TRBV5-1	TGCGCCAGCAGCTTGTTTAGGGGGACTGGACAGGGCAAGGGGCAGTACTTC	CASSLFRGTGQGKGQYF
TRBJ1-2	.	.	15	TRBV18	TGTGCCAGCTCACCCGTCCAGGAGACCAACTATGGCTACACCTTC	CASSPVQETNYGYTF
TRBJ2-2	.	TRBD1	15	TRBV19	TGTGCCAGTAGAAGACAGGGTTTGAGCACCGGGGAGCTGTTTTTT	CASRRQGLSTGELFF
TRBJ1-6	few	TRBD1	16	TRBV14	TGTGCCAGCAGCCGAGACCGGGACAGCCATAATTCACCCCTCCACTTT	CASSRDRDSHNSPLHF
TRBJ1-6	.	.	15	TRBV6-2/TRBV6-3	TGTGCCAGCAGTTACGCAAGACGGATTAATTCACCCCTCCACTTT	CASSYARRINSPLHF
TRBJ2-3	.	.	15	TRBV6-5	TGTGCCAGCAGGACATCCAATTGGGGGCCAGATACGCAGTATTTT	CASRTSNWGPDTQYF
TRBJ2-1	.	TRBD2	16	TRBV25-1	TGTGCCAGCAAATCTTCGGCGGGAGGCTCCTACAATGAGCAGTTCTTC	CASKSSAGGSYNEQFF
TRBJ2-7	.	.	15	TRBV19	TGTGCCAGTAGTATTCTCTTTAGGGGGGCGTACGAGCAGTACTTC	CASSILFRGAYEQYF
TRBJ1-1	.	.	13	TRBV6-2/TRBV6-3	TGTGCCAGCAGTTACTCGTGGAACACTGAAGCTTTCTTT	CASSYSWNTEAFF
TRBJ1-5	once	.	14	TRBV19	TGTGCCAGTAGTATAAAGGTAGGCAATCAGCCCCAGCATTTT	CASSIKVGNQPQHF
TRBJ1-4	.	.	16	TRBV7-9	TGTGCCAGCACCGACCTCGGATGGCCCCGGGATGAAAAACTGTTTTTT	CASTDLGWPRDEKLFF
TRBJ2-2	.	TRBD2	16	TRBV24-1	TGTGCCACCAGTGAGGGAGGGAGGGCCCACACCGGGGAGCTGTTTTTT	CATSEGGRAHTGELFF
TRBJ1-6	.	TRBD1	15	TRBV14	TGTGCCAGCAGCCTTCGACAGGGTCGTAATTCACCCCTCCACTTT	CASSLRQGRNSPLHF
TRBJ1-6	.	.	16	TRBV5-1	TGCGCCAGCAGCTTGGAACCGGGGATCCGGTCTTCACCCCTCCACTTT	CASSLEPGIRSSPLHF
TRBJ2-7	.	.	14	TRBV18	TGTGCCAGCTCACCTATCCCCCCAGGCGACGAGCAGTACTTC	CASSPIPPGDEQYF
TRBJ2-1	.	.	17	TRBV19	TGTGCCAGTAGTATACCAGGGGCGGAGTTCTCCTACAATGAGCAGTTCTTC	CASSIPGAEFSYNEQFF
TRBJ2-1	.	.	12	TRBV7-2	TGTGCCAGCAGCTTTCGGGGAGGTGAGCAGTTCTTC	CASSFRGGEQFF
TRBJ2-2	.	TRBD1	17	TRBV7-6	TGTGCCAGCAGCTTATGGGTCGGGACAGGGGTCACCGGGGAGCTGTTTTTT	CASSLWVGTGVTGELFF
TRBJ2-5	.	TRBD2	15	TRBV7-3	TGTGCCAGCAGCCTAGGGACTAGCCATAGAGAGACCCAGTACTTC	CASSLGTSHRETQYF
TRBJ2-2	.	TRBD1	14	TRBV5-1	TGCGCCAGCAGCTACGACAGGGACACCGGGGAGCTGTTTTTT	CASSYDRDTGELFF
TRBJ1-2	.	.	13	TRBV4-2	TGTGCCAGCAGCCAAGAGGATCTGGCTGGCTACACCTTC	CASSQEDLAGYTF
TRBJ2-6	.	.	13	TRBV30	TGTGCCTGGGAGGGGGCTGGGGCCAACGTCCTGACTTTC	CAWEGAGANVLTF